This entry lists 10 T cell receptor beta chains sequenced from one sample in a study of T cell changes during pregnancy in multiple sclerosis. Some clones are missing from TCRdb's copy, which holds only in-frame ones; the method was immunoSEQ multiplex PCR. The sample shows some 75,000 clones, roughly 95% of them seen only once. The sequencing used peripheral blood, collected in the second trimester of pregnancy. The receptors were sampled from a female donor with multiple sclerosis, enrolled in a pregnancy study.

The chain uses TRBV9 and TRBJ1-1; tentatively, D is TRBD1 (6 bases). CDR3 length: 12 amino acids. Deletions cut 0 bases from V and 13 bases from J, with 13 bases between. CDR1 is SGDLS, CDR2 YYNGEE, per germline. The CDR3 DNA is TGTGCCAGCAGCGTAGCTGGGACATCGGTTTTCTTT. Translating gives CASSVAGTSVFF.

The V call is TRBV7-2, the J call TRBJ1-5; 7 positions match TRBD1. Germline V lookup: CDR1 SGHTA, CDR2 FQGNSA. The length of the CDR3 is 15 residues. V shed 1 base and J 2 bases; nucleotides not matched to a gene: 2. The CDR3 region is CASSLVTGGNQPQHF. DNA for the CDR3: TGTGCCAGCAGCTTAGTCACAGGGGGCAATCAGCCCCAGCATTTT.

The rearrangement uses TRBV30 and TRBJ2-5, with 9 nucleotides matching TRBD1. CDR1 is GTSNPN, CDR2 SVGIG, per germline (reference sequence). This CDR3 contains 11 residues. V lost 0 bases and J lost 11; bases outside the gene matches: 1. The CDR3: CAWSVGTGQYF. CDR3 DNA: TGTGCCTGGAGTGTAGGGACAGGGCAGTACTTC.

This clone was detected once. The CDR3 protein is CASSPVAGGLTDTQYF. In DNA, the CDR3 is TGTGCCAGCTCACCTGTAGCGGGAGGATTGACAGATACGCAGTATTTT. The chain has TRBV18 and TRBJ2-3; 10 bases line up with TRBD2. The length of the CDR3 is 16 residues. V lost 3 bases and J lost 3; bases outside the gene matches: 6. Looked up from germline, CDR1 is KGHSH and CDR2 is LQKENI.

This chain links TRBV5-1 with TRBJ2-7, with D possibly matching TRBD1 (5 bases). Trimming stripped 0 bases from V and 6 bases from J, with 13 bases between. Germline V gene lookup returns CDR1 SGHRS and CDR2 YFSETQ. This CDR3 comprises 14 residues. This CDR3 reads CASSLADIGREQYF. CDR3 DNA sequence: TGCGCCAGCAGCTTGGCGGACATTGGGCGCGAGCAGTACTTC. Complete variable domain (other parts from reference TRBV5-1 and TRBJ2-7): KAGVTQTPRYLIKTRGQQVTLSCSPISGHRSVSWYQQTPGQGLQFLFEYFSETQRNKGNFPGRFSGRQFSNSRSEMNVSTLELGDSALYLCASSLADIGREQYFGPGTRLTVT.

The CDR3 here is CASSPSGTQYF. DNA of the CDR3: TGTGCCAGCTCACCATCGGGGACCCAGTACTTC. The rearrangement joins TRBV18 to TRBJ2-5; D uncertain. Germline V lookup: CDR1 KGHSH, CDR2 LQKENI. V lost 2 bases and J lost 7, with 5 bases in between. CDR3 length: 11 residues. Full variable domain (missing parts from reference TRBV18 and TRBJ2-5): NAGVMQNPRHLVRRRGQEARLRCSPMKGHSHVYWYRQLPEEGLKFMVYLQKENIIDESGMPKERFSAEFPKEGPSILRIQQVVRGDSAAYFCASSPSGTQYFGPGTRLLVL.

CDR3 bases: TGTGCCAGCAGCAAAGACTCACGGGGTAGAGGCTATGGCTACACCTTC. Translating it yields CASSKDSRGRGYGYTF. The rearrangement joins TRBV21-1 to TRBJ1-2. TRBV21-1 is recorded as a pseudogene. This CDR3 has 16 residues.

The V gene is TRBV6-5, the J gene TRBJ2-7; 12 bases align to TRBD2. There are 16 residues in the CDR3. CDR1 and CDR2 from the germline V gene are MNHEY and SVGAGI. V was clipped by 4 bases and J by 2 bases; unmatched bases: 6. The CDR3 DNA follows: TGTGCCAGCAGTTCCCCTCTAGCGGGAGGGGCCTACGAGCAGTACTTC. Its translation is CASSSPLAGGAYEQYF.

The chain has TRBV5-4 and TRBJ2-3; a possible D gene is TRBD1 (6 bases). The CDR3 has 16 residues. Between the trimmed V and J ends, which lost 3 bases and 0 bases, there was a span of 14 bases. The V gene's germline CDR1 is SGHNT and CDR2 YYREEE (reference sequence). CDR3 DNA sequence: TGTGCCAGCAGCTCCATGACAGGTCGGAGCACAGATACGCAGTATTTT. Translated: CASSSMTGRSTDTQYF. Complete variable domain (other parts from reference TRBV5-4 and TRBJ2-3): ETGVTQSPTHLIKTRGQQVTLRCSSQSGHNTVSWYQQALGQGPQFIFQYYREEENGRGNFPPRFSGLQFPNYSSELNVNALELDDSALYLCASSSMTGRSTDTQYFGPGTRLTVL.

This clone was found once. The chain uses TRBV10-3 and TRBJ1-1; D is unresolved. The ends were cut back, 6 bases at V and 8 bases at J, with 13 bases in the middle. Germline CDR1 and CDR2: ENHRY and SYGVKD. This CDR3 is 12 amino acids long. The CDR3 is CAIRSAGGEAFF. CDR3 nucleotide sequence: TGTGCCATCAGGTCCGCTGGCGGGGAAGCTTTCTTT.